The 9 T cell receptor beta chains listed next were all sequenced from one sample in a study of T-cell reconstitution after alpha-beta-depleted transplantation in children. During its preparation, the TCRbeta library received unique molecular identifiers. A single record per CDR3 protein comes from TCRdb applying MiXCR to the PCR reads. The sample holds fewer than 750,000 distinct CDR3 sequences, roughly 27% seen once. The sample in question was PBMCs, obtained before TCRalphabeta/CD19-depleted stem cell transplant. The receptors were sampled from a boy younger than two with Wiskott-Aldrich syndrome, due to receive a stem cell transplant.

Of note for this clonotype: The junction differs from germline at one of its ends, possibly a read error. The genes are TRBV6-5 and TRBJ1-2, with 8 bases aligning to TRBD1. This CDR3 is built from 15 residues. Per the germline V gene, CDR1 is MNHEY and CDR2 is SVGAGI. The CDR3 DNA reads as TGTGCCAGCAGTTATCGAGGACAGGGTAGCTATGTCTACACCTTC. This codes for CASSYRGQGSYVYTF.

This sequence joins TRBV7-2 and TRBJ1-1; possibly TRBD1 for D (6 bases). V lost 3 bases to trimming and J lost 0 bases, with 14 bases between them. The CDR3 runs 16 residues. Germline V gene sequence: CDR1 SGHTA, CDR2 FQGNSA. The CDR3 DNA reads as TGTGCCAGCAGCTTGGTCGGGGGCCCCCTGAACACTGAAGCTTTCTTT. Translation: CASSLVGGPLNTEAFF.

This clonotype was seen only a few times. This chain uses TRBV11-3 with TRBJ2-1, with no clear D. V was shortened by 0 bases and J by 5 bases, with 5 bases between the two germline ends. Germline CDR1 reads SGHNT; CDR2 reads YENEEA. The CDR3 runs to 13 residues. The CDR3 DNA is TGTGCCAGCAGCTTAGATCAGAACAATGAGCAGTTCTTC. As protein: CASSLDQNNEQFF.

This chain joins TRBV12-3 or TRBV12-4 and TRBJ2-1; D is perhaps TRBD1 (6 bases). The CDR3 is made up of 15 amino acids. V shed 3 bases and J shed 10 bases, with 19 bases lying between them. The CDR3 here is CASSFSPPPTGEQFF. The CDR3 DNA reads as TGTGCCAGCAGTTTTTCGCCACCCCCAACAGGGGAGCAGTTCTTC.

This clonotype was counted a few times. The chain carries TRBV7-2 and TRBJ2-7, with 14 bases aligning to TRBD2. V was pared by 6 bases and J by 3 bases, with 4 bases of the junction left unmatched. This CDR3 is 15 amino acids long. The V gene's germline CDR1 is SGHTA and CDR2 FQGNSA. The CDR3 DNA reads TGTGCCAGCAGTCCGACTAGCGGGAGGGACTACGAGCAGTACTTC. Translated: CASSPTSGRDYEQYF.

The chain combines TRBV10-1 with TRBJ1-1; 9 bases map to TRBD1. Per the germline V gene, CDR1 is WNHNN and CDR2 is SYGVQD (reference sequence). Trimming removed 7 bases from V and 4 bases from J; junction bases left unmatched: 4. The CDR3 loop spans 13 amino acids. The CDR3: CASIGQGTTEAFF. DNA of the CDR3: TGCGCCAGCATCGGACAGGGGACCACTGAAGCTTTCTTT.

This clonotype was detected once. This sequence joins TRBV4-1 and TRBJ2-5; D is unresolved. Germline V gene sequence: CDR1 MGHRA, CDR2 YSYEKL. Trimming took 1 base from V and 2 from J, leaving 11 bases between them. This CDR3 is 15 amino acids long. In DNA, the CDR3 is TGCGCCAGCAGCCAAGCGGTGGCGCTACAAGAGACCCAGTACTTC. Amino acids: CASSQAVALQETQYF.

In DNA, the CDR3 is TGTGCCAGCAGCTTAGTGGAGACCAGCGCCTACGAGCAGTACTTC. It translates to CASSLVETSAYEQYF. V gene TRBV7-8 combines with J gene TRBJ2-7; D not resolved. With 1 base removed from V and 2 bases from J, the gap between germline ends came to 12 bases. This CDR3 is 15 amino acids long. Germline-derived CDR1 and CDR2 are SGHVS and FQNEAQ.

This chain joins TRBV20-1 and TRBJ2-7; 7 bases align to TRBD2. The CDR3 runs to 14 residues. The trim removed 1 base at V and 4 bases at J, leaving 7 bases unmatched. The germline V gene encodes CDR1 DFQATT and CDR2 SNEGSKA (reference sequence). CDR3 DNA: TGCAGTGCTAGAGGGGCTAGCGGCCTATACGAGCAGTACTTC. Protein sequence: CSARGASGLYEQYF.